The 22 T cell receptor beta chains below come from one sample, sequenced in a study of shared clonotypes between healthy human individuals. TCRdb keeps only in-frame clones here, not all; method: immunoSEQ multiplex PCR. The sample lists about 2 million clones, roughly 94% occurring once. The source material was naive CD4+ T cells sorted from blood. Subset indicated: CD45RA+ positively selected. All receptors come from a man between 18 and 29 years old in good health.

Turning to this clone: Other nucleotide sequences in the sample specify the same CDR3. This CDR3 is CASSVGLAAQETQYF. CDR3 nucleotides: TGTGCCAGCAGCGTAGGATTGGCAGCCCAAGAGACCCAGTACTTC. The chain uses TRBV9 and TRBJ2-5; D is unresolved. V was cut by 0 bases and J by 1 base, with 10 bases left in between. The CDR3 spans 15 residues. Germline loops: CDR1 SGDLS, CDR2 YYNGEE.

The chain joins TRBV2 to TRBJ1-1; weak D call: TRBD1 (6 bases). The germline gives CDR1 SNHLY, CDR2 FYNNEI. The ends were cut back, 6 bases at V and 1 base at J, with 12 bases in the middle. The CDR3 is 14 amino acids. The CDR3 DNA follows: TGTGCCAGCAGACGACAGGACAAGAACACTGAAGCTTTCTTT. This gives the protein CASRRQDKNTEAFF.

The V gene is TRBV23-1, the J gene TRBJ1-2, with a tentative D call TRBD1 (6 bases). TRBV23-1 is assigned to the ORF class and has an uncertain function. The V and J ends lost 6 bases and 4 bases respectively, with 30 bases between them. The CDR3 spans 19 residues. This CDR3 is CASSRDQPGHTSAVYGYTF. CDR3 nucleotide sequence: TGCGCCAGCAGCCGCGACCAACCGGGACACACTTCGGCTGTCTATGGCTACACCTTC.

V is TRBV15 and J is TRBJ2-7; D remains ambiguous. The V end lost 1 base, the J end lost 5 bases, and 9 bases lay between the germline ends. This CDR3 comprises 13 residues. Germline V gene lookup returns CDR1 LNHNV and CDR2 YYDKDF (reference sequence). For the CDR3, the DNA is TGTGCCACCAGCAGAGTCGACGTCCACGAGCAGTACTTC. This translates into CATSRVDVHEQYF.

J is TRBJ1-4 and V is TRBV5-1; 12 bases match TRBD1. With 8 bases clipped from V and 0 bases from J, the junction kept 11 bases outside the gene matches. The CDR3 sequence is 18 residues long. Per the germline V gene, CDR1 is SGHRS and CDR2 is YFSETQ. This CDR3 reads CASAPGQGAVATNEKLFF. The CDR3 coding sequence is TGCGCCAGTGCACCGGGACAGGGGGCGGTGGCAACTAATGAAAAACTGTTTTTT.

The rearrangement links TRBV18 to TRBJ2-1, with D unresolved. Trimming cost V 5 bases and J 0 bases, with 14 bases left between them. CDR1 is KGHSH, CDR2 LQKENI, per germline. The CDR3 is made up of 16 amino acids. The CDR3 region has the DNA TGTGCCAGCTCAAACCAAAGGGTTAGCTCCTACAATGAGCAGTTCTTC. This encodes CASSNQRVSSYNEQFF.

A remark on this clone: Other DNA sequences within the sample encode an identical CDR3. V usage is TRBV9 and J usage is TRBJ2-1, with 8 bases lining up with TRBD2. Trimming cost V 0 bases and J 4 bases; bases outside gene matches: 3. The CDR3 has 15 amino acids. Germline CDR1 SGDLS, CDR2 YYNGEE. CDR3 sequence reads: CASSVDPGGYNEQFF. CDR3 nucleotides: TGTGCCAGCAGCGTAGATCCGGGAGGGTACAATGAGCAGTTCTTC.

The V gene is TRBV10-1, the J gene TRBJ2-3; D remains ambiguous. The CDR3 extends over 13 amino acids. Germline V gene data show CDR1 as WNHNN and CDR2 as SYGVQD (reference sequence). Trimming took off 8 bases at V and 1 base at J, with 10 bases between the two ends. The CDR3 coding sequence is TGCGCCAGCGGCTCACGGGGCACAGATACGCAGTATTTT. Translated: CASGSRGTDTQYF.

This chain joins TRBV5-1 and TRBJ2-3; 7 nucleotides line up with TRBD1. Germline V CDR1 and CDR2: SGHRS, YFSETQ. V lost 5 bases to trimming and J lost 0 bases; unmatched junction nucleotides: 3. This CDR3 contains 14 residues. For the CDR3, the DNA is TGCGCCAGCAGGAACAGGGGTAGCACAGATACGCAGTATTTT. The encoded protein is CASRNRGSTDTQYF.

V is TRBV5-1 and J is TRBJ2-3; 9 bases agree with TRBD2. V lost 3 bases to trimming and J lost 5 bases; unmatched junction nucleotides: 19. Germline loops: CDR1 SGHRS, CDR2 YFSETQ. The CDR3 extends over 19 amino acids. In DNA form, the CDR3 reads TGCGCCAGCAGCTCCGGAGCCGGTGCGGGGGGGACGGTCGGAGATACGCAGTATTTT. Translated: CASSSGAGAGGTVGDTQYF.

V is TRBV19 and J is TRBJ2-1; D tentatively reads TRBD1 or TRBD2 (6 bases each). Germline V gene sequence: CDR1 LNHDA, CDR2 SQIVND (reference sequence). V was trimmed by 4 bases and J by 4 bases, leaving 17 bases between them. This CDR3 has 16 residues. CDR3: CASSTDRTNSYNEQFF. CDR3 DNA sequence: TGTGCCAGTAGTACTGACAGGACTAATTCTTACAATGAGCAGTTCTTC.

This clone was observed a single time. The rearrangement joins TRBV30 to TRBJ2-7; the D gene is possibly TRBD2 (5 bases). The CDR3 covers 12 residues. V was shortened by 3 bases and J by 3 bases, with 9 bases between the two germline ends. From germline, CDR1 is GTSNPN and CDR2 SVGIG (reference sequence). CDR3 region: CAWRDGVYEQYF. CDR3 DNA sequence: TGTGCCTGGAGGGACGGGGTCTACGAGCAGTACTTC.

The sample holds many counts of this clone. The V and J genes are TRBV30 and TRBJ1-2; 8 bases fit TRBD1. The CDR3 spans 13 residues. The J segment lost 4 bases and the V segment lost 4 bases, leaving 5 bases of the junction unmatched. From germline, CDR1 is GTSNPN and CDR2 SVGIG (reference sequence). The CDR3 sequence: CAWMGQEFYGYTF. CDR3 sequence (DNA): TGTGCCTGGATGGGACAGGAATTCTATGGCTACACCTTC.

The CDR3 sequence: CAIHGRNQPQHF. CDR3 DNA: TGTGCCATTCATGGACGGAATCAGCCCCAGCATTTT. V and J are TRBV28 and TRBJ1-5, with D uncertain. In germline, CDR1 is MDHEN, CDR2 SYDVKM. This CDR3 has 12 amino acids. The V gene lost 10 bases and the J gene lost 4 bases, with 11 bases spanning the gap.

A note on this clone: The same CDR3 arises from other DNA sequences in this sample as well. The chain is built from TRBV5-1 and TRBJ2-1; D perhaps matches TRBD1 (6 bases). The CDR3 is 15 amino acids. With 4 bases removed from V and 0 bases from J, the gap between germline ends came to 11 bases. Germline-derived CDR1 and CDR2 are SGHRS and YFSETQ. In nucleotides, the CDR3 is TGCGCCAGCAGCGGAACAGGGAGCTCCTACAATGAGCAGTTCTTC. Protein sequence: CASSGTGSSYNEQFF.

The chain carries TRBV10-3 and TRBJ2-5, with 8 positions matching TRBD2. Trimming took 11 bases from V and 3 from J; bases not matched to a gene: 8. Germline CDR1 and CDR2: ENHRY and SYGVKD. The CDR3 extends over 13 amino acids. The CDR3 region has the DNA TGTGCCCTCAAGGCAGCGGGGGAAGAGACCCAGTACTTC. This gives the protein CALKAAGEETQYF.

The V and J genes are TRBV7-2 and TRBJ1-1, with D hard to call. CDR1 and CDR2 from the germline V gene are SGHTA and FQGNSA. The CDR3 spans 15 residues. The V end lost 7 bases, the J end lost 1 base, and 16 bases lay between the germline ends. The CDR3 sequence: CASTRLEVGNTEAFF. CDR3 bases: TGTGCCAGCACCCGACTGGAGGTTGGGAACACTGAAGCTTTCTTT.

This clone was seen only a few times. The rearrangement links TRBV2 to TRBJ1-5, with TRBD1 identical over 11 bases. Germline CDR1 reads SNHLY; CDR2 reads FYNNEI. With 4 bases clipped from V and 7 bases from J, the junction kept 3 bases outside the gene matches. The CDR3 runs 14 residues. CDR3 protein: CASSGTGGEQPQHF. The CDR3 DNA follows: TGTGCCAGCAGTGGGACAGGGGGCGAGCAGCCCCAGCATTTT.

The chain employs TRBV29-1 and TRBJ2-1; a possible D gene is TRBD2 (7 bases). V lost 5 bases and J 3 bases, leaving 14 bases between the germline ends. This CDR3 region has 14 residues. Germline CDR1 is SQVTM and CDR2 is ANQGSEA. The CDR3 sequence: CSVRGASYYNEQFF. The CDR3, as DNA: TGCAGCGTTCGGGGGGCCTCATACTACAATGAGCAGTTCTTC.

The chain couples TRBV28 to TRBJ1-2; D not certain. CDR1 and CDR2 from the germline V gene are MDHEN and SYDVKM. The CDR3 contains 14 residues. V dropped 3 bases and J dropped 0 bases, with 8 bases sitting between them. In nucleotides, the CDR3 is TGTGCCAGCAGTTTCGAAAAAGCTAACTATGGCTACACCTTC. Its translation is CASSFEKANYGYTF.

The table lists this clone with a count of one. Other nucleotide sequences from this sample produce the same CDR3. This chain uses TRBV18 with TRBJ1-4; D might be TRBD1 (5 bases). Between the trimmed V and J ends, which lost 2 bases and 5 bases, there was a span of 9 bases. The CDR3 sequence is 14 residues long. The germline V gene encodes CDR1 KGHSH and CDR2 LQKENI. This chain's CDR3 is CASSPDRANEKLFF. CDR3 DNA: TGTGCCAGCTCACCAGACAGAGCGAATGAAAAACTGTTTTTT.

This clone was found once. The chain employs TRBV7-9 and TRBJ2-1; 7 nucleotides agree with TRBD2. This CDR3 has 14 residues. V trimming: 3 bases; J trimming: 7 bases; junction bases outside the gene matches: 6. The germline V gene encodes CDR1 SEHNR and CDR2 FQNEAQ (reference sequence). CDR3 DNA sequence: TGTGCCAGCAGCTTCAGGACTAGTGAGAATGAGCAGTTCTTC. Translating gives CASSFRTSENEQFF.